This T cell receptor beta chain was recovered during a study of cytomegalovirus exposure and HLA in healthy donors. Primers: 60 Vbeta forward and 13 Jbeta reverse. Assay: immunoSEQ multiplex PCR; the TCRdb copy retains only in-frame clones and omits some. In the table there are around 150,000 clones, roughly 73% of which are singletons. A remark on this clone: The antigen is not known.

Trimming took 2 bases from V and 8 from J, leaving 14 bases between them. The length of the CDR3 is 14 residues. In germline, CDR1 is MNHEY, CDR2 SMNVEV (reference sequence). Regarding the study as a whole: Excluded: some indistinguishable V segments such as TRBV6-2 and TRBV6-3.

J is TRBJ2-3 and V is TRBV27, with D possibly matching TRBD2 (6 bases). Sequences were obtained from PBMCs. The receptor comes from a man aged 18 to 30 in good health and CMV-seropositive. The CDR3 nucleotides are TGTGCCAGCAGTTTAGGAGGGGTGATAGGTACGCAGTATTTT. This codes for CASSLGGVIGTQYF.